This TCR beta chain was found in a study of vaccination and CD4 T cells after COVID-19. The sample's treatment: approximately nine-day PBMC culture with coronavirus spike peptide pools or control peptides (ViraFEST assay). Concerning this clonotype: Its antigen is not known.

Cultured CD4+ T cell DNA was sequenced using the Oncomine TCR Beta short-read assay. TCRdb re-analysed the PCR reads in MiXCR, keeping a single row per CDR3 protein. The data contain 15,000 to 20,000 distinct CDR3 sequences, around half of them singletons. Per the germline V gene, CDR1 is MNHNS and CDR2 is SASEGT. CDR3 length equals 18 residues. With 6 bases removed from V and 0 bases from J, the gap between germline ends came to 18 bases. The source of this sequence is a human donor who had recovered from COVID-19. This chain uses TRBV6-1 with TRBJ1-6; possibly TRBD1 for D (5 bases). Sequencing used CD4+ T cells from blood, cultured in vitro. The CDR3 region is CASRNPGLPSSYNSPLHF. The CDR3 region has the DNA TGTGCCAGCAGGAACCCGGGACTTCCAAGCTCCTATAATTCACCCCTCCACTTT.